Shown below are 29 T cell receptor beta chains from a single sample sequenced in a study of shared clonotypes between healthy human individuals. The protocol was immunoSEQ multiplex PCR, while the TCRdb copy is restricted to in-frame clones and leaves out a portion. In the table there are more than 2,000,000 clones, 80% to 95% of which are singletons. The sequencing sample was made of naive CD4+ T cells from PBMCs. The subset here: CD45RA+ positively selected. The receptors stem from a man aged 18 to 29 in good health. Some clones in this sample may be carry-over from other donors' samples.

This rearrangement joins TRBV4-2 to TRBJ2-1; possible D gene TRBD1, 5 bases. Germline CDR1 and CDR2: LGHNA and YNFKEQ. Trimming removed 1 base at V and 3 bases at J, with 10 bases between. The CDR3 runs to 15 residues. CDR3 residues: CASSQGGRDYNEQFF. As DNA, the CDR3 is TGTGCCAGCAGCCAAGGGGGCAGGGACTACAATGAGCAGTTCTTC.

The chain couples TRBV5-1 to TRBJ2-7; TRBD2 agrees at 9 bases. This CDR3 has 16 amino acids. Trimming cost V 4 bases and J 1 base; bases outside gene matches: 9. From germline, CDR1 is SGHRS and CDR2 YFSETQ. The CDR3 sequence is CASSPLASGRSYEQYF. The CDR3 region has the DNA TGCGCCAGCAGCCCCCTGGCGAGCGGGAGGTCCTACGAGCAGTACTTC.

This clone was recorded once. The chain joins TRBV2 to TRBJ2-7; no reliable D call. The CDR3 sequence is 15 residues long. Trimming left V 5 bases short and J 0 bases short, with 14 bases between. Germline V gene lookup returns CDR1 SNHLY and CDR2 FYNNEI. The CDR3 sequence: CASSRPVGNSYEQYF. CDR3 DNA: TGTGCCAGCAGTCGGCCGGTGGGCAACTCCTACGAGCAGTACTTC. The full variable domain, in which reference TRBV2 and TRBJ2-7 provide the parts outside the CDR3, is EPEVTQTPSHQVTQMGQEVILRCVPISNHLYFYWYRQILGQKVEFLVSFYNNEISEKSEIFDDQFSVERPDGSNFTLKIRSTKLEDSAMYFCASSRPVGNSYEQYFGPGTRLTVT.

The chain uses TRBV30 and TRBJ2-3; no clear D. V lost 4 bases, J lost 3 bases, and 14 bases lay in between. Per germline, CDR1 GTSNPN and CDR2 SVGIG (reference sequence). CDR3 length equals 14 residues. This CDR3 reads CAWKYSRWTDTQYF. The CDR3 region has the DNA TGTGCCTGGAAGTATAGCCGGTGGACAGATACGCAGTATTTT.

V is TRBV5-5 and J is TRBJ2-7; D ambiguous. The CDR3 has 12 residues. The V gene's germline CDR1 is SGHKS and CDR2 YYEKEE (reference sequence). V lost 5 bases, J lost 3 bases, and 9 bases lay in between. For the CDR3, the DNA is TGTGCCAGCAGGGGCTACGACTACGAGCAGTACTTC. Amino acid sequence: CASRGYDYEQYF.

A note on this clone: This sample includes further DNA sequences coding for the same CDR3. The V gene is TRBV9, the J gene TRBJ2-7; D is unresolved. V was shortened by 0 bases and J by 0 bases, with 7 bases between the two germline ends. The CDR3 extends over 14 amino acids. CDR1 and CDR2 from the germline V gene are SGDLS and YYNGEE. CDR3 region: CASSVGGYSYEQYF. CDR3 bases: TGTGCCAGCAGCGTAGGTGGGTACTCCTACGAGCAGTACTTC.

Only a few counts were recorded for this clone. CDR3: CASSSETNYGYTF. The CDR3 region has the DNA TGTGCCAGCAGCTCGGAGACTAACTATGGCTACACCTTC. V usage is TRBV5-4 and J usage is TRBJ1-2; D gene uncertain. This CDR3 region has 13 residues. Germline V gene sequence: CDR1 SGHNT, CDR2 YYREEE (reference sequence). V shed 3 bases and J shed 0 bases, with 6 bases lying between them.

J is TRBJ1-1 and V is TRBV5-1; 7 nucleotides align to TRBD1. CDR1 is SGHRS, CDR2 YFSETQ, per germline. The CDR3 is made up of 14 amino acids. Germline trimming cut 2 bases from V and 5 bases from J; bases unmatched to any gene: 6. This CDR3 is CASSLLTGATEAFF. In DNA form, the CDR3 reads TGCGCCAGCAGCTTACTAACAGGGGCGACTGAAGCTTTCTTT.

This sequence joins TRBV5-6 and TRBJ2-5; D is unresolved. CDR1 SGHDT and CDR2 YYEEEE come from the germline V gene. The CDR3 runs 12 residues. Trimming pared 4 bases from V and 5 bases from J, leaving 9 bases between. DNA for the CDR3: TGTGCCAGCAGCCGAAGTACGGAGACCCAGTACTTC. As protein: CASSRSTETQYF. Using reference TRBV5-6 and TRBJ2-5 for the parts outside the CDR3, the full variable domain is DAGVTQSPTHLIKTRGQQVTLRCSPKSGHDTVSWYQQALGQGPQFIFQYYEEEERQRGNFPDRFSGHQFPNYSSELNVNALLLGDSALYLCASSRSTETQYFGPGTRLLVL.

This clone came up once. The V gene is TRBV15, the J gene TRBJ1-1; 7 positions agree with TRBD1. Germline-derived CDR1 and CDR2 are LNHNV and YYDKDF (reference sequence). The CDR3 covers 15 residues. Germline trimming cut 0 bases from V and 2 bases from J; bases unmatched to any gene: 3. For the CDR3, the DNA is TGTGCCACCAGCAGAGATAGGGGGCTTAACACTGAAGCTTTCTTT. It encodes CATSRDRGLNTEAFF.

This clone was picked up one time. The CDR3 here is CASSQAQGSYEQYF. Here the CDR3 DNA reads TGCGCCAGCAGCCAAGCCCAGGGCTCCTACGAGCAGTACTTC. The genes are TRBV4-3 and TRBJ2-7; D is possibly TRBD1 (5 bases). Germline V CDR1 and CDR2: LGHNA, YSLEER. Trimming took 1 base from V and 0 from J, leaving 7 bases between them. This CDR3 comprises 14 residues.

The chain carries TRBV6-5 and TRBJ1-2, with a weak D call TRBD1 (6 bases). Germline lookup yields CDR1 MNHEY and CDR2 SVGAGI. V dropped 2 bases and J dropped 6 bases, with 13 bases sitting between them. The CDR3 spans 14 residues. CDR3 sequence reads: CASSYTGQRNGYTF. The CDR3 region has the DNA TGTGCCAGCAGTTACACCGGACAGAGGAATGGCTACACCTTC.

This CDR3 reads CASSISRELGIGYTF. CDR3 DNA: TGTGCCAGTAGTATATCGCGGGAATTGGGGATTGGCTACACCTTC. This chain uses TRBV19 with TRBJ1-2; D is unclear. V lost 2 bases and J 7 bases, leaving 17 bases between the germline ends. The CDR3 loop spans 15 amino acids. The V gene's germline CDR1 is LNHDA and CDR2 SQIVND (reference sequence).

This chain links TRBV5-3 with TRBJ2-7; maybe TRBD2 (5 bases). TRBV5-3 qualifies as an ORF whose function is uncertain. The CDR3 loop spans 17 amino acids. Trimming cost V 2 bases and J 6 bases, with 24 bases left between them. The CDR3 region is CARSLSPHSRRGGEQYF. The CDR3, as DNA: TGTGCCAGAAGCTTATCGCCTCACTCTAGGAGAGGAGGCGAGCAGTACTTC.

The chain combines TRBV11-3 with TRBJ2-3, with TRBD2 matching 7 bases. Germline assignment: CDR1 SGHNT and CDR2 YENEEA. J lost 3 bases, V lost 1 base, and 4 bases had no gene match. The CDR3 length is 15 residues. The CDR3 nucleotides read TGTGCCAGCAGCTTAGGGGCTAGCGGAACAGATACGCAGTATTTT. As protein: CASSLGASGTDTQYF.

The chain links TRBV19 to TRBJ1-1; D unclear. The CDR3 extends over 14 amino acids. CDR1 is LNHDA, CDR2 SQIVND, per germline (reference sequence). Trimming removed 7 bases from V and 2 bases from J, with 14 bases in between. The CDR3 loop is CASTTFGQNTEAFF. The CDR3 DNA reads as TGTGCCAGTACGACCTTTGGGCAAAACACTGAAGCTTTCTTT.

The gene calls are TRBV18 and TRBJ1-5; D is undetermined. Germline V gene lookup returns CDR1 KGHSH and CDR2 LQKENI. The germline V and J ends were trimmed by 3 bases and 0 bases, with 9 bases remaining between them. The CDR3 is 15 residues long. This CDR3 is CASSPETNSNQPQHF. The CDR3 DNA reads as TGTGCCAGCTCACCGGAGACAAATAGCAATCAGCCCCAGCATTTT.

The chain joins TRBV5-3 to TRBJ2-5, with 8 positions matching TRBD1. TRBV5-3 is given ORF status, its function remaining uncertain. CDR3 length equals 13 residues. With V trimmed by 6 bases and J by 9 bases, 10 bases remained unmatched. The CDR3 DNA reads TGTGCCAGAAACCCAGGGGGCCTCATGGCCCAGTACTTC. This sequence encodes CARNPGGLMAQYF.

The V call is TRBV7-3, the J call TRBJ1-1; 8 positions match TRBD1. CDR1 and CDR2 (germline): SGHTA, FQGTGA. V lost 5 bases to trimming and J lost 3 bases; unmatched junction nucleotides: 17. This CDR3 has 18 amino acids. CDR3 loop: CASSPQGGAGILHTEAFF. In DNA form, the CDR3 reads TGTGCCAGCAGCCCACAGGGGGGGGCAGGGATCTTGCACACTGAAGCTTTCTTT.

This clone was detected only a few times. The V and J genes are TRBV6-1 and TRBJ2-1, with 8 positions matching TRBD1. The V segment lost 7 bases and the J segment 6 bases; nucleotides outside the gene matches: 11. Germline V gene sequence: CDR1 MNHNS, CDR2 SASEGT. This CDR3 has 15 residues. DNA of the CDR3: TGTGCCAGCATTATGCAGGGGGCAGGTTTCAATGAGCAGTTCTTC. Protein product: CASIMQGAGFNEQFF.

The chain links TRBV11-2 to TRBJ1-1; 7 nucleotides agree with TRBD1. Germline-derived CDR1 and CDR2 are SGHAT and FQNNGV. The CDR3 covers 15 residues. The V segment lost 6 bases and the J segment 0 bases; nucleotides outside the gene matches: 7. CDR3 residues: CASSHTGTVNTEAFF. For the CDR3, the DNA is TGTGCCAGCAGTCATACCGGGACAGTGAACACTGAAGCTTTCTTT.

CDR3 sequence reads: CASRAGTGDGEKLFF. The DNA of the CDR3 is TGTGCCAGCAGGGCGGGGACAGGGGATGGTGAAAAACTGTTTTTT. V gene TRBV28 combines with J gene TRBJ1-4; 10 nucleotides align to TRBD1. The CDR3 spans 15 residues. Germline V gene lookup returns CDR1 MDHEN and CDR2 SYDVKM. V gave up 6 bases and J gave up 7 bases; unmatched junction bases: 8.

The chain joins TRBV10-1 to TRBJ2-7; 7 positions match TRBD1. CDR1 is WNHNN, CDR2 SYGVQD, per germline (reference sequence). The CDR3 sequence is 15 residues long. The ends lost 7 bases at V and 0 bases at J; junction bases unmatched: 9. DNA for the CDR3: TGCGCCAGCATCCTCGGGACAGAAAGCTCCTACGAGCAGTACTTC. This sequence encodes CASILGTESSYEQYF.

This clone was counted a few times. This chain links TRBV18 with TRBJ2-5; D call uncertain. CDR1 and CDR2 (germline): KGHSH, LQKENI. This CDR3 comprises 16 residues. Trimming pared 0 bases from V and 2 bases from J, leaving 13 bases between. The CDR3 here is CASSPPNSYGQETQYF. The DNA of the CDR3 is TGTGCCAGCTCACCACCGAATTCTTATGGGCAAGAGACCCAGTACTTC.

The J gene is TRBJ1-4, the V gene TRBV5-6, with D hard to call. V was trimmed by 1 base and J by 3 bases, leaving 10 bases between them. CDR3 length: 15 amino acids. CDR1 is SGHDT and CDR2 is YYEEEE in the germline V gene. In nucleotides, the CDR3 is TGTGCCAGCAGCTTGTCTGGGATCCCTAATGAAAAACTGTTTTTT. It translates to CASSLSGIPNEKLFF.

The chain's CDR3 is CSVGPANTEAFF. CDR3 DNA sequence: TGCAGCGTTGGGCCAGCGAACACTGAAGCTTTCTTT. The rearrangement links TRBV29-1 to TRBJ1-1, with D unclear. Germline V gene sequence: CDR1 SQVTM, CDR2 ANQGSEA. The CDR3 runs 12 residues. Trimming pared 4 bases from V and 1 base from J, leaving 7 bases between.

The rearrangement uses TRBV6-4 and TRBJ1-1, with D hard to call. The germline V gene has CDR1 MRHNA and CDR2 SNTAGT. V lost 7 bases and J lost 6, with 21 bases in between. The CDR3 runs 15 residues. The CDR3 sequence is CASTPRRTSVSEAFF. The CDR3 DNA is TGTGCCAGCACCCCGCGGCGAACAAGCGTTTCTGAAGCTTTCTTT.

This chain uses TRBV6-5 with TRBJ2-7; D is unresolved. V was pared by 7 bases and J by 0 bases, with 13 bases between. CDR3 length equals 14 residues. Germline values: CDR1 MNHEY, CDR2 SVGAGI. The CDR3 sequence is CASTSWASSYEQYF. CDR3 nucleotides: TGTGCCAGCACCAGCTGGGCCTCCTCCTACGAGCAGTACTTC.

This chain joins TRBV5-4 and TRBJ2-5; 11 bases agree with TRBD2. The germline gives CDR1 SGHNT, CDR2 YYREEE (reference sequence). CDR3 length equals 15 residues. The trim removed 4 bases at V and 3 bases at J, leaving 5 bases unmatched. CDR3 loop: CASSRTGLAEETQYF. The CDR3 coding sequence is TGTGCCAGCAGCCGGACGGGACTAGCGGAAGAGACCCAGTACTTC.